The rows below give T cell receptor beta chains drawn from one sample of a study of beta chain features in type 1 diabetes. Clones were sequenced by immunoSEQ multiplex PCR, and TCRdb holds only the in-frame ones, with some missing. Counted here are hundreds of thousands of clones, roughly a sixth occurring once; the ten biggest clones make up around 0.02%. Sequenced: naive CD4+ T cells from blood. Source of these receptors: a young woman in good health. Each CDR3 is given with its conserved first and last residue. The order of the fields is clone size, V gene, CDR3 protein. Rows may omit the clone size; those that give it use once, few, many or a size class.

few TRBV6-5 CASSSTTYEQYF
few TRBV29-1 CSVRQGDTEAFF
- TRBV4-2 CASSQDLARGQLEAFF
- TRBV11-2 CASSLPRADPAPYF
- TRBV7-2 CASSPWTSGPKETQYF
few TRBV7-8 CASSLVGGPVSTDTQYF
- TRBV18 CASSPVTTYEQYF
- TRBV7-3 CASSPGAGNYEQYF
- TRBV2 CASSALLALKPIPGETQYF
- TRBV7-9 CASSLGGPSRETQYF